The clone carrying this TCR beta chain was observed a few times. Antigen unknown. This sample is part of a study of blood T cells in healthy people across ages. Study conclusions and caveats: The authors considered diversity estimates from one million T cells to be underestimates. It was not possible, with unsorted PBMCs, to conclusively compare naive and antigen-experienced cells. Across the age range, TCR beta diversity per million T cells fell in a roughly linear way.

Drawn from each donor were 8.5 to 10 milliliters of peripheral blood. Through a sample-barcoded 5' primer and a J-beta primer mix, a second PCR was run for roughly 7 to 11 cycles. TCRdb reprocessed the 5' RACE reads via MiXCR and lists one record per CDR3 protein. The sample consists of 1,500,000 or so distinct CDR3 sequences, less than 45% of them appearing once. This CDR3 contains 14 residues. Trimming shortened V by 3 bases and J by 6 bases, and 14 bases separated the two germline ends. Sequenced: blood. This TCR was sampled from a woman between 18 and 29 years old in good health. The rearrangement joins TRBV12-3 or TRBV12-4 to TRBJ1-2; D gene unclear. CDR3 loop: CASSFGRPTDGYTF. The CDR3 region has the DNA TGTGCCAGCAGTTTCGGCAGACCGACCGATGGCTACACCTTC.